Shown below are 27 T cell receptor beta chains from a single sample sequenced in a study of T cell responses to AZD1222 COVID-19 vaccine. The data were produced by immunoSEQ multiplex PCR, yet TCRdb's version contains in-frame clones alone and is incomplete. This table holds 150,000 to 200,000 clones, over 90% found once. The sequencing here drew on peripheral blood, taken on day 0 of AZD1222 vaccination. All receptors derive from an adult in good health.

This sequence joins TRBV3-1 (or the pseudogene TRBV3-2) and TRBJ2-7; 9 bases agree with TRBD2. Germline V lookup: CDR1 LGHDT, CDR2 YNNKEL (reference sequence). CDR3 size: 15 residues. With 9 bases clipped from V and 4 bases from J, the junction kept 13 bases outside the gene matches. The CDR3 region is CARTGSGGPRYEQYF. The CDR3 DNA sequence: TGTGCCAGGACGGGGAGCGGGGGGCCCAGGTACGAGCAGTACTTC.

This clone appeared a single time. V and J are TRBV11-2 and TRBJ2-5; D ambiguous. The CDR3 runs to 16 residues. In germline, CDR1 is SGHAT, CDR2 FQNNGV. V lost 1 base and J 5 bases, leaving 17 bases between the germline ends. This CDR3 is CASSLVATLLGETQYF. DNA for the CDR3: TGTGCCAGCAGCTTAGTCGCGACTCTCCTGGGGGAGACCCAGTACTTC.

CDR3 coding DNA: TGTGCCAGCAGTTATCTCCGGGCCTCTGAGACCCAGTACTTC. It translates to CASSYLRASETQYF. The V and J genes are TRBV6-5 and TRBJ2-5, with no clear D. V gave up 3 bases and J gave up 5 bases, with 13 bases separating them. The CDR3 consists of 14 residues. The germline gives CDR1 MNHEY, CDR2 SVGAGI.

The chain has TRBV11-3 and TRBJ1-1; D not resolved. Germline CDR1 SGHNT, CDR2 YENEEA. The CDR3 runs 13 residues. V gave up 5 bases and J gave up 3 bases, with 10 bases separating them. This CDR3 reads CASSHSTYTEAFF. DNA of the CDR3: TGTGCCAGCAGCCACTCTACGTACACTGAAGCTTTCTTT.

V gene TRBV30 combines with J gene TRBJ1-4; a weak D match, TRBD1 (6 bases). Per the germline V gene, CDR1 is GTSNPN and CDR2 is SVGIG (reference sequence). Between the trimmed V and J ends, which lost 4 bases and 7 bases, there was a span of 16 bases. The CDR3 is made up of 14 amino acids. For the CDR3, the DNA is TGTGCCTGGAATACACGGGGGCGCGGTGAAAAACTGTTTTTT. Translation: CAWNTRGRGEKLFF.

The chain recombines TRBV3-1 (or the pseudogene TRBV3-2) with TRBJ1-2; TRBD1 is a possible D gene (5 bases). The CDR3 spans 15 residues. Germline loops: CDR1 LGHDT, CDR2 YNNKEL (reference sequence). V lost 4 bases and J lost 0, with 12 bases in between. CDR3 nucleotides: TGTGCCAGCAGCCCGACCCCAGGGACTAACTATGGCTACACCTTC. Protein product: CASSPTPGTNYGYTF.

The J gene is TRBJ2-6, the V gene TRBV4-1; tentative D call: TRBD1 (6 bases). The germline V gene encodes CDR1 MGHRA and CDR2 YSYEKL. Between the trimmed V and J ends, which lost 6 bases and 2 bases, there was a span of 11 bases. The CDR3 length is 15 residues. The CDR3 loop is CASRYTGTGANVLTF. The CDR3 DNA follows: TGCGCCAGCAGGTACACAGGGACTGGGGCCAACGTCCTGACTTTC.

This chain joins TRBV28 and TRBJ1-1; D might be TRBD1 (5 bases). Looked up from germline, CDR1 is MDHEN and CDR2 is SYDVKM. The CDR3 extends over 13 amino acids. V dropped 6 bases and J dropped 1 base, with 9 bases sitting between them. CDR3 sequence (DNA): TGTGCCAGCAGCCCAGGGTCGAACACTGAAGCTTTCTTT. Its protein is CASSPGSNTEAFF.

The rearrangement uses TRBV4-2 and TRBJ1-5; TRBD1 aligns across 7 bases. The CDR3 totals 16 residues. Germline assignment: CDR1 LGHNA and CDR2 YNFKEQ. The V and J ends lost 2 bases and 3 bases, in that order; junction bases with no gene match: 7. CDR3 in amino acids: CASSQTQGGHNQPQHF. The CDR3 nucleotides read TGTGCCAGCAGCCAAACGCAGGGGGGACACAATCAGCCCCAGCATTTT.

V gene TRBV7-8 combines with J gene TRBJ1-5; the D gene is possibly TRBD1 (5 bases). Deletions cut 5 bases from V and 5 bases from J, with 13 bases between. CDR3 length: 14 amino acids. Germline CDR1 is SGHVS and CDR2 is FQNEAQ. The CDR3 region has the DNA TGTGCCAGCAGCCTACTCACGGGGGATCAGCCCCAGCATTTT. Translation: CASSLLTGDQPQHF. The whole variable domain, remainder taken from reference TRBV7-8 and TRBJ1-5, is GAGVSQSPRYKVAKRGQDVALRCDPISGHVSLFWYQQALGQGPEFLTYFQNEAQLDKSGLPSDRFFAERPEGSVSTLKIQRTQQEDSAVYLCASSLLTGDQPQHFGDGTRLSIL.

V gene TRBV10-1 combines with J gene TRBJ1-1; TRBD1 is a possible D gene (6 bases). CDR3 length: 14 amino acids. Trimming took off 0 bases at V and 1 base at J, with 6 bases between the two ends. The germline V gene encodes CDR1 WNHNN and CDR2 SYGVQD (reference sequence). CDR3 sequence reads: CASSESRGNTEAFF. CDR3 bases: TGCGCCAGCAGTGAGTCCAGGGGGAACACTGAAGCTTTCTTT.

The rearrangement uses TRBV30 and TRBJ1-4; 9 bases are a match to TRBD1. The germline V gene has CDR1 GTSNPN and CDR2 SVGIG (reference sequence). The CDR3 sequence is 14 residues long. Trimming at V came to 5 bases and at J to 7 bases, leaving 8 bases not matched to a gene. The CDR3 sequence: CAWGRQGVGEKLFF. CDR3 sequence (DNA): TGTGCCTGGGGGAGACAGGGGGTGGGTGAAAAACTGTTTTTT.

The V gene is TRBV3-1 (or the pseudogene TRBV3-2), the J gene TRBJ2-6; 8 nucleotides align to TRBD1. Trimming at V came to 4 bases and at J to 1 base, leaving 21 bases not matched to a gene. Germline CDR1 is LGHDT and CDR2 is YNNKEL (reference sequence). The CDR3 extends over 22 amino acids. For the CDR3, the DNA is TGTGCCAGCAGCCCAACTAACCAGGGGGCTAATTTTGCGTCTTCTGGGGCCAACGTCCTGACTTTC. This encodes CASSPTNQGANFASSGANVLTF.

The J gene is TRBJ2-3, the V gene TRBV4-2; possibly TRBD2 for D (7 bases). The V end was cut by 4 bases, the J end by 2 bases, with 22 bases between. In germline, CDR1 is LGHNA, CDR2 YNFKEQ. The CDR3 totals 18 residues. In DNA, the CDR3 is TGTGCCAGCAGCCTAAAGGCTTCGACGGGGGGACACACAGATACGCAGTATTTT. It yields the protein CASSLKASTGGHTDTQYF.

The gene calls are TRBV7-2 and TRBJ2-3; 7 bases map to TRBD1. Germline V gene lookup returns CDR1 SGHTA and CDR2 FQGNSA. The CDR3 spans 16 residues. V was pared by 1 base and J by 1 base, with 5 bases of the junction left unmatched. The CDR3 is CASSLGGTGGTDTQYF. CDR3 nucleotides: TGTGCCAGCAGCTTAGGGGGAACAGGGGGCACAGATACGCAGTATTTT.

This clone was observed a single time. The rearrangement joins TRBV29-1 to TRBJ2-7, with 7 bases aligning to TRBD2. Germline CDR1 SQVTM, CDR2 ANQGSEA. The CDR3 contains 11 residues. Trimming cost V 7 bases and J 3 bases; bases outside gene matches: 3. In DNA form, the CDR3 reads TGCAGCGCGAGCGGGAACTACGAGCAGTACTTC. It codes for CSASGNYEQYF.

This clone was seen only once. This chain uses TRBV10-3 with TRBJ2-5, with TRBD1 matching over 8 bases. V was clipped by 8 bases and J by 3 bases; unmatched bases: 2. The germline V gene has CDR1 ENHRY and CDR2 SYGVKD. This CDR3 contains 12 residues. The CDR3, as DNA: TGTGCCATCGGGACAGGCGAAGAGACCCAGTACTTC. Translation gives CAIGTGEETQYF.

This clone has a handful of counts. The V call is TRBV6-5, the J call TRBJ1-2; TRBD1 agrees at 7 bases. Germline V lookup: CDR1 MNHEY, CDR2 SVGAGI. The trim removed 4 bases at V and 8 bases at J, leaving 4 bases unmatched. The CDR3 is made up of 12 amino acids. CDR3: CASSLRGRGYTF. Here the CDR3 DNA reads TGTGCCAGCAGTTTAAGGGGGCGCGGCTACACCTTC.

The CDR3 region is CASSLWTGKGETQYF. Written as DNA, the CDR3 is TGTGCCAGCAGCTTGTGGACAGGGAAGGGGGAGACCCAGTACTTC. The chain has TRBV5-5 and TRBJ2-5, with 8 positions matching TRBD1. Germline CDR1 is SGHKS and CDR2 is YYEKEE (reference sequence). This CDR3 region has 15 residues. V gave up 1 base and J gave up 5 bases; unmatched junction bases: 7.

This sequence joins TRBV4-3 and TRBJ2-3, with 8 bases that match TRBD1. V shed 4 bases, J shed 2 bases, and the junction held 5 bases outside the gene matches. CDR3 size: 15 residues. Per germline, CDR1 LGHNA and CDR2 YSLEER. CDR3 DNA: TGCGCCAGCAGCCGAGAGACAGGGGTCACAGATACGCAGTATTTT. It encodes CASSRETGVTDTQYF.

CDR3 protein: CASSLVSGGPPGETQYF. CDR3 DNA: TGCGCCAGCAGCTTGGTTAGCGGGGGGCCACCGGGGGAGACCCAGTACTTC. This chain links TRBV5-1 with TRBJ2-5; 10 bases agree with TRBD2. The CDR3 runs 17 residues. V shed 0 bases, J shed 5 bases, and the junction held 10 bases outside the gene matches. The germline V gene encodes CDR1 SGHRS and CDR2 YFSETQ.

The chain combines TRBV19 with TRBJ1-4; TRBD1 matches 9 bases. J gave up 6 bases and V 5 bases, and 10 bases lay outside the gene matches. The germline V gene has CDR1 LNHDA and CDR2 SQIVND (reference sequence). CDR3 length equals 16 residues. DNA for the CDR3: TGTGCCAGTAGTCCGGACACAGGGGGCTGGGATGAAAAACTGTTTTTT. Translation gives CASSPDTGGWDEKLFF.

This rearrangement joins TRBV18 to TRBJ2-7, with D unresolved. The length of the CDR3 is 11 residues. Between the trimmed V and J ends, which lost 5 bases and 4 bases, there was a span of 6 bases. Germline V gives CDR1 KGHSH, CDR2 LQKENI. The CDR3 loop reads CASSKKYEQYF. CDR3 nucleotide sequence: TGTGCCAGCTCAAAAAAGTACGAGCAGTACTTC. The full variable domain, completed using reference TRBV18 and TRBJ2-7, is NAGVMQNPRHLVRRRGQEARLRCSPMKGHSHVYWYRQLPEEGLKFMVYLQKENIIDESGMPKERFSAEFPKEGPSILRIQQVVRGDSAAYFCASSKKYEQYFGPGTRLTVT.

V gene TRBV4-2 combines with J gene TRBJ1-2, with 7 bases that match TRBD1. The germline V gene has CDR1 LGHNA and CDR2 YNFKEQ. This CDR3 region has 14 residues. V trimming: 2 bases; J trimming: 3 bases; junction bases outside the gene matches: 3. CDR3 loop: CASSQPTGHYGYTF. CDR3 sequence (DNA): TGTGCCAGCAGCCAACCGACAGGGCACTATGGCTACACCTTC.

V usage is TRBV7-2 and J usage is TRBJ2-4; 10 bases are a match to TRBD1. The CDR3 runs to 14 residues. J was trimmed by 9 bases and V by 5 bases; bases with no gene match: 7. CDR1 is SGHTA, CDR2 FQGNSA, per germline. CDR3 residues: CASSADRGDAIQYF. CDR3 coding DNA: TGTGCCAGCAGCGCGGACAGGGGGGACGCCATTCAGTACTTC.

The chain joins TRBV28 to TRBJ1-2; D is uncertain. This CDR3 spans 13 amino acids. Germline-derived CDR1 and CDR2 are MDHEN and SYDVKM. V was cut by 10 bases and J by 4 bases, with 16 bases left in between. The CDR3 protein is CATRPPGGYGYTF. The CDR3 DNA follows: TGTGCCACTCGTCCCCCGGGAGGCTATGGCTACACCTTC.

This rearrangement joins TRBV6-2 or TRBV6-3 to TRBJ1-1; 7 bases match TRBD1. The CDR3 is 14 amino acids. Per germline, CDR1 MNHEY and CDR2 SVGEGT. Trimming took 0 bases from V and 7 from J; bases not matched to a gene: 5. CDR3 residues: CASSYSIGGFEAFF. As DNA, the CDR3 is TGTGCCAGCAGTTACTCGATAGGGGGCTTTGAAGCTTTCTTT.